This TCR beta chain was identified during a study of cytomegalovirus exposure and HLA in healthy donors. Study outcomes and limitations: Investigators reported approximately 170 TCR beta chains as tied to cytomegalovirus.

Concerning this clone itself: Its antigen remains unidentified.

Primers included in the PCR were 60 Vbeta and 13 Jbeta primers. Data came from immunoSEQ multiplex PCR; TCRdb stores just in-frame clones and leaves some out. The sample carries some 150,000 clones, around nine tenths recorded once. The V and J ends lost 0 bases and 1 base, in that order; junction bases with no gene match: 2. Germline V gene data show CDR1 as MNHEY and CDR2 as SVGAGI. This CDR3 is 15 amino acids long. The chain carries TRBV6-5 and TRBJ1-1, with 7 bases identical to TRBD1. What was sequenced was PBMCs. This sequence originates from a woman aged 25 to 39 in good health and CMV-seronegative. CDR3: CASSYSTGKNTEAFF. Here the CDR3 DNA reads TGTGCCAGCAGTTACTCGACAGGGAAGAACACTGAAGCTTTCTTT.